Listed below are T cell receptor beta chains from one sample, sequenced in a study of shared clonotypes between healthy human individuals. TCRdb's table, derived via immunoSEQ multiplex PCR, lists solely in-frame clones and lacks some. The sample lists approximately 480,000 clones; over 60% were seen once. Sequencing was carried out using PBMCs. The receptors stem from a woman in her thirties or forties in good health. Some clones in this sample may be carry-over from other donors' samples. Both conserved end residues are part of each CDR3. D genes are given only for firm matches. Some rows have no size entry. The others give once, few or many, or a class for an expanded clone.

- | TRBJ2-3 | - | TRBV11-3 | CASSLRSTDTQYF | TGTGCCAGCAGCTTGAGGTCCACAGATACGCAGTATTTT
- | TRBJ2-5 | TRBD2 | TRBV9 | CASSVGGAGGPWETQYF | TGTGCCAGCAGCGTAGGTGGAGCGGGAGGGCCGTGGGAGACCCAGTACTTC
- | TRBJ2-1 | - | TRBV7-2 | CASSLRRIGGYNEQFF | TGTGCCAGCAGCCTTAGACGCATTGGGGGCTACAATGAGCAGTTCTTC
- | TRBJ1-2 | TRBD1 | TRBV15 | CATSRDWGTGADYGYTF | TGTGCCACCAGCAGAGATTGGGGGACAGGGGCCGACTATGGCTACACCTTC
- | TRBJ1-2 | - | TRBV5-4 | CASSLYRENYGYTF | TGTGCCAGCAGCTTGTACAGAGAGAACTATGGCTACACCTTC
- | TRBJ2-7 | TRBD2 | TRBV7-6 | CASSLVGGSYEQYF | TGTGCCAGCAGCTTAGTTGGCGGGAGCTACGAGCAGTACTTC
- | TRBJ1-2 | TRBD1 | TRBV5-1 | CASSLARGQGANGYTF | TGCGCCAGCAGCTTGGCCCGTGGACAGGGTGCCAACGGCTACACCTTC
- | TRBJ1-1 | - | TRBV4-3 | CASSQGIGLRNTEAFF | TGCGCCAGCAGCCAAGGGATCGGTTTACGGAACACTGAAGCTTTCTTT
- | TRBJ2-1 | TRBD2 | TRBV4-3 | CASSQDPPSGSWNEQFF | TGCGCCAGCAGCCAAGATCCGCCTAGCGGGAGCTGGAATGAGCAGTTCTTC
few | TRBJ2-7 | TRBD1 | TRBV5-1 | CASSLVPGTGESAEQYF | TGCGCCAGCAGCTTGGTGCCCGGGACAGGGGAATCTGCCGAGCAGTACTTC
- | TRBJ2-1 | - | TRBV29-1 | CSVGSQGMSNEQFF | TGCAGCGTTGGAAGCCAGGGGATGAGCAATGAGCAGTTCTTC
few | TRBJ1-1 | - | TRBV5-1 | CASSRNREENTEAFF | TGCGCCAGCAGCCGGAACAGGGAGGAGAACACTGAAGCTTTCTTT
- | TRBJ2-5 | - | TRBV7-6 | CASSSIQDPGTQYF | TGTGCCAGCAGCTCAATCCAGGATCCGGGGACCCAGTACTTC
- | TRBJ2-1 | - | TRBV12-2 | CASRHGTRYNEQFF | TGTGCAAGTCGCCACGGGACTCGATACAATGAGCAGTTCTTC
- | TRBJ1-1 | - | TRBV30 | CAWNVIGVDTEAFF | TGTGCCTGGAATGTTATTGGGGTGGACACTGAAGCTTTCTTT
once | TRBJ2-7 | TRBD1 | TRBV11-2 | CASSIGQGAFYEQYF | TGTGCCAGCAGCATTGGACAGGGGGCTTTCTACGAGCAGTACTTC
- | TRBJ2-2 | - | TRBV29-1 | CSVERGASGELFF | TGCAGCGTTGAACGGGGGGCGTCCGGGGAGCTGTTTTTT
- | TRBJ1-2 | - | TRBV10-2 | CASSDSPSNYGYTF | TGCGCCAGCAGTGATTCGCCTTCTAACTATGGCTACACCTTC
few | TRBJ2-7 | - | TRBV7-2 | CASSLVSGTYEQYF | TGTGCCAGCAGCTTAGTGTCAGGGACCTACGAGCAGTACTTC
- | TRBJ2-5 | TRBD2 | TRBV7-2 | CASSFSSGSETQYF | TGTGCCAGCAGCTTCTCTAGCGGGAGCGAGACCCAGTACTTC
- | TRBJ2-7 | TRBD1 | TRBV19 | CASSLRDRGSYEQYF | TGTGCCAGTAGTCTCCGGGACAGGGGAAGTTACGAGCAGTACTTC
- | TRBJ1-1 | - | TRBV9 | CASSAGGRFTEAFF | TGTGCCAGCAGCGCCGGGGGCAGGTTCACTGAAGCTTTCTTT
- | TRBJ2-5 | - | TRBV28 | CASSQPGLETQYF | TGTGCCAGCAGTCAACCGGGACTAGAGACCCAGTACTTC